The 21 T cell receptor beta chains below all came from one sample that was sequenced in a study of T cells in Graves' hyperthyroidism and ophthalmopathy. Template material for amplifying TCR beta CDR3 regions consisted of RNA transcripts. The primer set for the first-round RT-PCR of the TCR CDR3 was HTBI. TCRdb passed the multiplex PCR reads through MiXCR, listing each CDR3 protein once. The table shows about 570,000 distinct CDR3 sequences, with around 42% occurring only once. Specimen: peripheral blood or thyroid tissue (not recorded which). The receptors derive from an adult woman with Graves' disease, either hyperthyroidism or ophthalmopathy (not recorded which).

This clonotype was found many times. This chain connects TRBV27 to TRBJ1-5, with D maybe TRBD1 (5 bases). Germline V lookup: CDR1 MNHEY, CDR2 SMNVEV (reference sequence). CDR3 length: 15 amino acids. Trimming shortened V by 6 bases and J by 6 bases, and 18 bases separated the two germline ends. This chain's CDR3 is CASSPSVGGFQPQHF. CDR3 coding DNA: TGTGCCAGCAGCCCCTCGGTGGGGGGGTTTCAGCCCCAGCATTTT.

This clonotype was counted ten times or more. This sequence joins TRBV2 and TRBJ1-2, with 10 bases that match TRBD1. The CDR3 runs 14 residues. V lost 4 bases and J lost 6; bases outside the gene matches: 5. The germline gives CDR1 SNHLY, CDR2 FYNNEI. The CDR3, as DNA: TGTGCCAGCAGTGGGGGACAGGGGTTCAATGGCTACACCTTC. The encoded protein is CASSGGQGFNGYTF.

For the CDR3, the DNA is TGTGCCAGCCTAGAATCGGGTAACTCCTACGAGCAGTACTTC. This codes for CASLESGNSYEQYF. The chain combines TRBV28 with TRBJ2-7; D not certain. CDR3 length: 14 amino acids. Germline V gene lookup returns CDR1 MDHEN and CDR2 SYDVKM. Trimming pared 8 bases from V and 0 bases from J, leaving 14 bases between.

This clonotype was counted ten times or more. This sequence joins TRBV2 and TRBJ2-7, with D perhaps matching TRBD2 (6 bases). V was pared by 6 bases and J by 7 bases, with 13 bases between. Germline lookup yields CDR1 SNHLY and CDR2 FYNNEI. This CDR3 is 12 amino acids long. CDR3: CASRSSRGEQYF. The CDR3, as DNA: TGTGCCAGCAGATCCTCCCGGGGGGAGCAGTACTTC.

The chain uses TRBV2 and TRBJ2-2; D perhaps matches TRBD1 (6 bases). CDR3 length: 17 residues. Trimming shortened V by 0 bases and J by 0 bases, and 11 bases separated the two germline ends. Germline V gene lookup returns CDR1 SNHLY and CDR2 FYNNEI. CDR3 residues: CASSEAGGRSNTGELFF. The CDR3 nucleotides are TGTGCCAGCAGTGAAGCAGGGGGACGATCGAACACCGGGGAGCTGTTTTTT.

The V and J genes are TRBV10-3 and TRBJ2-5; D uncertain. The V gene's germline CDR1 is ENHRY and CDR2 SYGVKD. This CDR3 is 10 amino acids long. The CDR3 DNA follows: TGTGACCGAGGTGTAGAGACCCAGTACTTC. Translation gives CDRGVETQYF.

This clonotype was recorded many times. This CDR3 reads CASSPTSGQETQYF. CDR3 nucleotides: TGTGCCAGCAGCCCGACGTCGGGTCAAGAGACCCAGTACTTC. This chain joins TRBV7-9 and TRBJ2-5; D is unclear. V gave up 5 bases and J gave up 2 bases, with 12 bases separating them. The CDR3 length is 14 residues. CDR1 is SEHNR and CDR2 is FQNEAQ in the germline V gene (reference sequence).

The chain couples TRBV5-5 to TRBJ2-5; D is ambiguous. This CDR3 comprises 13 residues. Germline CDR1 and CDR2: SGHKS and YYEKEE (reference sequence). Trimming removed 0 bases at V and 4 bases at J, with 7 bases between. The CDR3 here is CASSLGLTETQYF. In nucleotides, the CDR3 is TGTGCCAGCAGCTTGGGGCTGACAGAGACCCAGTACTTC.

This chain joins TRBV12-3 or TRBV12-4 and TRBJ2-5; D is uncertain. Trimming left V 6 bases short and J 5 bases short, with 13 bases between. This CDR3 region has 13 residues. The DNA of the CDR3 is TGTGCCAGCAGCTCATACTCCCGGGAGACCCAGTACTTC. Translated: CASSSYSRETQYF.

The chain joins TRBV18 to TRBJ1-6; possibly TRBD1 for D (6 bases). Germline-derived CDR1 and CDR2 are KGHSH and LQKENI. The ends were cut back, 3 bases at V and 6 bases at J, with 12 bases in the middle. The CDR3 extends over 15 amino acids. The CDR3 is CASSPGQYFNSPLHF. The CDR3 region has the DNA TGTGCCAGCTCACCCGGACAGTATTTTAATTCACCCCTCCACTTT.

This clonotype was found a few times. This chain joins TRBV29-1 and TRBJ2-7; the D gene is possibly TRBD2 (6 bases). Germline loops: CDR1 SQVTM, CDR2 ANQGSEA. The CDR3 extends over 15 amino acids. CDR3 coding DNA: TGCAGTGCTAGCCGGGAGAGCCTCATGGCCTACGAGCAGTACTTC. Translation: CSASRESLMAYEQYF.

In its sample, this clonotype was seen a few times. This chain uses TRBV28 with TRBJ1-5; D perhaps matches TRBD1 (5 bases). Trimming left V 9 bases short and J 3 bases short, with 12 bases between. Per germline, CDR1 MDHEN and CDR2 SYDVKM. The length of the CDR3 is 13 residues. CDR3 sequence (DNA): TGTGCCAGTATCGGGGCCAACAATCAGCCCCAGCATTTT. This encodes CASIGANNQPQHF.

This clonotype was counted ten times or more. The J gene is TRBJ1-5, the V gene TRBV27; D is unresolved. The V end lost 4 bases, the J end lost 3 bases, and 10 bases lay between the germline ends. This CDR3 spans 14 amino acids. The germline V gene has CDR1 MNHEY and CDR2 SMNVEV (reference sequence). For the CDR3, the DNA is TGTGCCAGCAGTTCGGGCGGGTACAATCAGCCCCAGCATTTT. Its protein product is CASSSGGYNQPQHF.

This chain connects TRBV11-2 to TRBJ1-6; 8 nucleotides agree with TRBD1. CDR1 is SGHAT, CDR2 FQNNGV, per germline. This CDR3 spans 13 amino acids. V shed 7 bases, J shed 8 bases, and the junction held 4 bases outside the gene matches. CDR3 region: CASNTQGDSPLHF. The CDR3 nucleotides are TGTGCCAGCAACACACAGGGGGATTCACCCCTCCACTTT.

This clonotype was observed many times. The rearrangement links TRBV7-9 to TRBJ1-1; the D is unclear. V dropped 3 bases and J dropped 5 bases, with 7 bases sitting between them. The CDR3 consists of 12 residues. Germline V gene data show CDR1 as SEHNR and CDR2 as FQNEAQ (reference sequence). CDR3 in DNA: TGTGCCAGCAGCTTGCCGGAAACTGAAGCTTTCTTT. This gives the protein CASSLPETEAFF.

The V call is TRBV20-1, the J call TRBJ1-2; the D is unclear. This CDR3 is built from 13 residues. Germline values: CDR1 DFQATT, CDR2 SNEGSKA (reference sequence). Trimming pared 2 bases from V and 7 bases from J, leaving 14 bases between. The CDR3 DNA is TGCAGTGCTAGACAGGACGGCGATTCTGGCTACACCTTC. Protein product: CSARQDGDSGYTF.

Many counts were recorded for this clonotype. The rearrangement uses TRBV12-3 or TRBV12-4 and TRBJ2-2, with a possible D match to TRBD2 (5 bases). Trimming pared 0 bases from V and 6 bases from J, leaving 14 bases between. The CDR3 is 16 residues long. The CDR3 reads CASSLALAPLPGELFF. The CDR3 DNA reads as TGTGCCAGCAGTTTAGCGCTAGCCCCCCTCCCCGGGGAGCTGTTTTTT.

The chain carries TRBV7-9 and TRBJ2-1; tentative D call: TRBD2 (6 bases). Germline CDR1 SEHNR, CDR2 FQNEAQ (reference sequence). Between the trimmed V and J ends, which lost 3 bases and 3 bases, there was a span of 6 bases. This CDR3 contains 13 residues. The CDR3 DNA reads as TGTGCCAGCAGCTTTAGCGGCTACAATGAGCAGTTCTTC. As protein: CASSFSGYNEQFF.

The V and J genes are TRBV10-3 and TRBJ2-5, with 10 nucleotides matching TRBD2. V lost 6 bases and J lost 5; bases outside the gene matches: 6. CDR3 length equals 14 residues. Germline lookup yields CDR1 ENHRY and CDR2 SYGVKD. CDR3 DNA: TGTGCCATCAGGACCGGGACTAGCGAGGAGACCCAGTACTTC. Its translation: CAIRTGTSEETQYF.

This clonotype was counted many times. The V call is TRBV12-3 or TRBV12-4, the J call TRBJ2-2, with D unclear. This CDR3 contains 13 residues. V lost 6 bases, J lost 3 bases, and 8 bases lay in between. The CDR3 loop reads CASSRQDTGELFF. Here the CDR3 DNA reads TGTGCCAGCAGCAGGCAGGACACCGGGGAGCTGTTTTTT.

This clonotype was found a few times. This chain connects TRBV18 to TRBJ1-6, with a possible D match to TRBD1 (6 bases). CDR1 KGHSH and CDR2 LQKENI come from the germline V gene. The CDR3 has 14 residues. V was shortened by 6 bases and J by 7 bases, with 13 bases between the two germline ends. CDR3 sequence reads: CASSPGDLNSPLHF. The CDR3 nucleotides read TGTGCCAGCTCCCCAGGGGACCTAAATTCACCCCTCCACTTT.